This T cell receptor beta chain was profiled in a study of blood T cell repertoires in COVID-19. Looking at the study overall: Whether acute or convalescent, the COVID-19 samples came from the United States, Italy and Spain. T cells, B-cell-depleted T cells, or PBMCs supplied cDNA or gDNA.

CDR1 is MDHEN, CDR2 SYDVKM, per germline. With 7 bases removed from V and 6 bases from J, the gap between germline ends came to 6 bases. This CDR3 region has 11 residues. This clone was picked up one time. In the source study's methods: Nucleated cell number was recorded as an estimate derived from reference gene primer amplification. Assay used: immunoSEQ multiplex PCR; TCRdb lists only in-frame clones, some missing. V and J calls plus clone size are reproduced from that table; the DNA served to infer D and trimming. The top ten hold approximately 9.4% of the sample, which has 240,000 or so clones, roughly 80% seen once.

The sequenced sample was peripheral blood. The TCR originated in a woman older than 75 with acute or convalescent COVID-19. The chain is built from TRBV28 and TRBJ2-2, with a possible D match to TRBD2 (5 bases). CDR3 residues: CASTGSGELFF. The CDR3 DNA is TGTGCCAGCACGGGGTCCGGGGAGCTGTTTTTT.